This TCR beta chain was documented in a study of T cells in Graves' hyperthyroidism and ophthalmopathy. Amplification of TCR beta CDR3 regions was performed using RNA transcripts as template. During a first-round RT-PCR of the TCR CDR3, the HTBI primer set was used. A single record per CDR3 protein comes from TCRdb applying MiXCR to the multiplex PCR reads. The sample lists about 500,000 distinct CDR3 sequences; 15% to 20% were seen once. General observations from the study: A model built on 13 V-J features separated ophthalmopathy from stable hyperthyroidism.

Not enrolled were patients with uncontrolled infection, other autoimmune disease, pregnancy or lactation. Diagnostic assessment was based on clinical symptoms, serum thyroxine and TRAb, thyroid ultrasound and orbital computed tomography. This clonotype was seen more than once but under ten times. Its antigen is unidentified. V lost 3 bases to trimming and J lost 5 bases; unmatched junction nucleotides: 12. CDR3 size: 18 residues. In germline, CDR1 is SGHNT, CDR2 YENEEA. This chain connects TRBV11-3 to TRBJ2-2; 10 bases align to TRBD2. What was sequenced was blood. This clonotype was sampled from a woman in her thirties with Graves' ophthalmopathy. CDR3 sequence: CASSFYAPLAGETGELFF. CDR3 in DNA: TGTGCCAGCAGCTTTTATGCCCCTCTAGCGGGAGAAACCGGGGAGCTGTTTTTT. Supplemented by reference TRBV11-3 and TRBJ2-2, the full variable domain reads EAGVVQSPRYKIIEKKQPVAFWCNPISGHNTLYWYLQNLGQGPELLIRYENEEAVDDSQLPKDRFSAERLKGVDSTLKIQPAELGDSAVYLCASSFYAPLAGETGELFFGEGSRLTVL.